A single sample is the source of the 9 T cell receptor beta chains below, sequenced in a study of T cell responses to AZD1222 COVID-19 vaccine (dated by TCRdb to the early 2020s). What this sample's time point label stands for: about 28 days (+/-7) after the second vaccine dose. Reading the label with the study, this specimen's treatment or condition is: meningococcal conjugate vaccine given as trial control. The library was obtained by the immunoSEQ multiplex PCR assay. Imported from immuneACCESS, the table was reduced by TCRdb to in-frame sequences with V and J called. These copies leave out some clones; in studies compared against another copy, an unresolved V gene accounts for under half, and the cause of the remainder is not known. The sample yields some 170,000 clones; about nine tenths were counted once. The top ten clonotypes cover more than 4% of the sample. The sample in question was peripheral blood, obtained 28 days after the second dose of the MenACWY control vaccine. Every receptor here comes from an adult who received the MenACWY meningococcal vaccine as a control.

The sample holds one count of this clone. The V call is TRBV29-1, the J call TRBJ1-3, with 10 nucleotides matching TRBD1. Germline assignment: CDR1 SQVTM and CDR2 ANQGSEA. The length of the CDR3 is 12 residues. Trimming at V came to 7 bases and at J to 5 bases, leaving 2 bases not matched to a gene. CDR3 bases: TGCAGCGCTGACAGGGGGCGAAACACCATATATTTT. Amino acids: CSADRGRNTIYF. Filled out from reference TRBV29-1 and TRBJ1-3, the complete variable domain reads SAVISQKPSRDICQRGTSLTIQCQVDSQVTMMFWYRQQPGQSLTLIATANQGSEATYESGFVIDKFPISRPNLTFSTLTVSNMSPEDSSIYLCSADRGRNTIYFGEGSWLTVV.

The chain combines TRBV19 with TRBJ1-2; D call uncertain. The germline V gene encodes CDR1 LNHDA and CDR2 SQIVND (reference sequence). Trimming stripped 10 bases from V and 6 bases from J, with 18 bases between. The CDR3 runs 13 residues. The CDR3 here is CATGQYAQDGYTF. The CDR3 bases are TGTGCCACCGGCCAGTATGCCCAGGATGGCTACACCTTC.

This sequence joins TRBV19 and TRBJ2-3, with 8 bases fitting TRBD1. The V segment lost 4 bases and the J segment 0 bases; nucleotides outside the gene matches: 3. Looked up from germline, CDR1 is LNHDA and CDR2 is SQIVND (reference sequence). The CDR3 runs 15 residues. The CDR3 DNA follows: TGTGCCAGTAGTAACCAGGGGGCAAGCACAGATACGCAGTATTTT. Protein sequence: CASSNQGASTDTQYF.

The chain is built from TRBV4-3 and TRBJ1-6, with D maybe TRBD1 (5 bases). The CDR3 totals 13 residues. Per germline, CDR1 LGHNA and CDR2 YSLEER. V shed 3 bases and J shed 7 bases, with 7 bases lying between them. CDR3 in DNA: TGCGCCAGCAGCCACGGGGGGAATTCACCCCTCCACTTT. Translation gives CASSHGGNSPLHF.

This chain's CDR3 is CASSRTGLGYTF. In DNA, the CDR3 is TGTGCCAGCAGCAGGACAGGGCTGGGCTACACCTTC. This chain links TRBV9 with TRBJ1-2; 8 bases are shared with TRBD1. J was trimmed by 8 bases and V by 4 bases; bases with no gene match: 4. In germline, CDR1 is SGDLS, CDR2 YYNGEE. There are 12 residues in the CDR3.

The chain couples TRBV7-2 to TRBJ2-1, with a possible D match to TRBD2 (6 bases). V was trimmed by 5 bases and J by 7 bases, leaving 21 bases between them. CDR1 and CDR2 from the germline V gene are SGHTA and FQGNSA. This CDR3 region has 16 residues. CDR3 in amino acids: CASSLAGGGIWNEQFF. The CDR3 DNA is TGTGCCAGCAGCCTGGCTGGTGGCGGGATTTGGAATGAGCAGTTCTTC. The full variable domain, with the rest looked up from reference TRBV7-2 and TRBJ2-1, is GAGVSQSPSNKVTEKGKDVELRCDPISGHTALYWYRQSLGQGLEFLIYFQGNSAPDKSGLPSDRFSAERTGGSVSTLTIQRTQQEDSAVYLCASSLAGGGIWNEQFFGPGTRLTVL.

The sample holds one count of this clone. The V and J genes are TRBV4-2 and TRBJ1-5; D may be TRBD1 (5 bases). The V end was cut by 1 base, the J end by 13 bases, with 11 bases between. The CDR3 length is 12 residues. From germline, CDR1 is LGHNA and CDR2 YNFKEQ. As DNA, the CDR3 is TGTGCCAGCAGCCAAGTAGGGGCGGCACAGCATTTT. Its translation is CASSQVGAAQHF.

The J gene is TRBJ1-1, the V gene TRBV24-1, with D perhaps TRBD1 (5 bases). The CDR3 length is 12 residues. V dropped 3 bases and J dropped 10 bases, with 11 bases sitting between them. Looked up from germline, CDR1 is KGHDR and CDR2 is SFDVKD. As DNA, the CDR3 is TGTGCCACCAGTGATCCGGGGGTAGGAGCTTTCTTT. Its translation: CATSDPGVGAFF.

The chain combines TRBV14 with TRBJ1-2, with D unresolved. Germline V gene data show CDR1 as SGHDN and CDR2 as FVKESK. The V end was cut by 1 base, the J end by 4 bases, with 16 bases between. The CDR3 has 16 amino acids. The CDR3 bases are TGTGCCAGCAGCCAAGGAATTTGGGGTGCGAGCTATGGCTACACCTTC. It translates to CASSQGIWGASYGYTF.